This T cell receptor (beta chain) derives from a study of early T cells in non-severe SARS-CoV-2 infection. Findings and limits, study-wide: Private and CD4 specificities were missed by VDJdb matching, skewed to anti-spike CD8.

This CDR3 is 13 amino acids long. The V end lost 3 bases, the J end lost 5 bases, and 10 bases lay between the germline ends. The germline V gene has CDR1 ENHRY and CDR2 SYGVKD. Of note for this clonotype: Its antigen remains unknown.

The protocol attached unique molecular identifiers to individual cDNA molecules. TCRdb processed the 5' RACE reads anew with MiXCR; each CDR3 protein has one entry. The repertoire holds roughly 23,000 distinct CDR3 sequences, with approximately 5.8% as singletons. This clonotype was sampled from an adult who was a healthcare worker with PCR-confirmed SARS-CoV-2 infection or an uninfected control (not recorded which). The rearrangement uses TRBV10-3 and TRBJ2-5, with D maybe TRBD2 (7 bases). The sample consisted of whole blood, taken at baseline. The CDR3 loop is CAISDGGPETQYF. CDR3 DNA sequence: TGTGCCATCAGTGACGGGGGGCCGGAGACCCAGTACTTC.